This is a list of T cell receptor beta chains from one sample in a study of spatial heterogeneity in lung cancer. MiXCR, run by TCRdb on the 5' RACE reads, gives a single entry per CDR3 protein. This table has 15,000 to 20,000 distinct CDR3 sequences, 6.2% appearing once. The specimen comprised lung tumor tissue, sampled at surgery. The receptors here all came from a male donor with early-stage non-small cell lung cancer. Both conserved end residues are part of each CDR3. The D gene is left open where the match is weak. Expanded clones are given a class, and other clones once, few, many or no size at all.

d_call | j_call | v_call | clone_size | cdr3_nt | cdr3_aa
. | TRBJ2-1 | TRBV4-1 | many | TGCGCCAGCAGCCAAGAGGTACAGGCTCCGAAGCAGTTCTTC | CASSQEVQAPKQFF
. | TRBJ2-1 | TRBV2 | . | TGTGCCAGAGGGACGGACTCCTACAATGAGCAGTTCTTC | CARGTDSYNEQFF
TRBD1 | TRBJ1-5 | TRBV6-1 | . | TGTGCCAGCAGTAACGGACAGGGAAACTTGGGAAGCAATCAGCCCCAGCATTTT | CASSNGQGNLGSNQPQHF
TRBD2 | TRBJ2-5 | TRBV7-2 | many | TGTGCCAGCAGCTTACGAGCGGGAAACCAAGAGACCCAGTACTTC | CASSLRAGNQETQYF
TRBD1 | TRBJ2-7 | TRBV25-1 | many | TGTGCCAGCAGTCTCCACCCGGGACAGGGGGCTTACGAGCAGTACTTC | CASSLHPGQGAYEQYF
TRBD1 | TRBJ2-7 | TRBV28 | many | TGTGCCAGCAGTCCAGGGGGCGCCCGCGGGCAGTACTTC | CASSPGGARGQYF
TRBD2 | TRBJ2-2 | TRBV7-2 | medium-sized | TGTGCCAGCAGCCCCGCTCCTAGCGGGGTATACACCGGGGAGCTGTTTTTT | CASSPAPSGVYTGELFF
. | TRBJ1-1 | TRBV12-3/TRBV12-4 | . | TGTGCCAGCAGACCAAGTATTTTGAACACTGAAGCTTTCTTT | CASRPSILNTEAFF
TRBD2 | TRBJ2-4 | TRBV20-1 | medium-sized | TGCAGTGCGGGGACTAGCGGGGAAAACATTCAGTACTTC | CSAGTSGENIQYF
. | TRBJ1-5 | TRBV12-3/TRBV12-4 | few | TGTGCCAGCAGTTTCGCCCAGGGAGCCCAGCATTTT | CASSFAQGAQHF
. | TRBJ1-1 | TRBV4-3 | many | TGCGCCAGCAGCCAAGAAGGGGAAGCTTTCTTT | CASSQEGEAFF
. | TRBJ1-2 | TRBV20-1 | few | TGCAGTGCTCAGGAACTCAACTATGGCTACACCTTC | CSAQELNYGYTF
. | TRBJ1-1 | TRBV7-9 | many | TGTGCCAGCAGCTTATTGCAGGGATGGTCTGAAGCTTTCTTT | CASSLLQGWSEAFF
. | TRBJ1-2 | TRBV6-5 | many | TGTGCAGCGGGCAACCGACTGGGCTACACCTTC | CAAGNRLGYTF
TRBD1 | TRBJ2-7 | TRBV7-9 | many | TGTGCCAGCAGCTCCCAGACAGGGGGCACCTACGAGCAGTACTTC | CASSSQTGGTYEQYF
. | TRBJ2-5 | TRBV7-2 | many | TGTGCCAGCAGCTTAGGGAGGCACTCCCAGTACTTC | CASSLGRHSQYF
. | TRBJ2-7 | TRBV20-1 | many | TGCAGTGCTAGACCTCCAACAGGGCTTGCCTACGAGCAGTACTTC | CSARPPTGLAYEQYF
TRBD1 | TRBJ1-2 | TRBV20-1 | medium-sized | TGCAGTGCTAGAGCCCAGGGGACAGGGCGTCACTATGGCTACACCTTC | CSARAQGTGRHYGYTF
. | TRBJ2-1 | TRBV23-1 | . | TGCGCCAGCAGTCAATCGCGGGGAAATGAGCAGTTCTTC | CASSQSRGNEQFF
. | TRBJ2-4 | TRBV4-1 | many | TGCGCCAGCAGCCCCGTAACGGCTATTCTAGCCAAAAACATTCAGTACTTC | CASSPVTAILAKNIQYF
. | TRBJ1-1 | TRBV18 | . | TGTGCCAGCTCACCACCGTCATTGAACACTGAAGCTTTCTTT | CASSPPSLNTEAFF
. | TRBJ1-1 | TRBV5-6 | medium-sized | TGTGCCAGCAGCTTGGGGGTGAACACTGAAGCTTTCTTT | CASSLGVNTEAFF
TRBD2 | TRBJ2-1 | TRBV7-2 | medium-sized | TGTGCCAGCAGCTTGGCTAGCGGGAGGAATGAGCAGTTCTTC | CASSLASGRNEQFF
. | TRBJ1-1 | TRBV10-3 | many | TGTGCCATCAAAGGGACACTGAACACTGAAGCTTTCTTT | CAIKGTLNTEAFF